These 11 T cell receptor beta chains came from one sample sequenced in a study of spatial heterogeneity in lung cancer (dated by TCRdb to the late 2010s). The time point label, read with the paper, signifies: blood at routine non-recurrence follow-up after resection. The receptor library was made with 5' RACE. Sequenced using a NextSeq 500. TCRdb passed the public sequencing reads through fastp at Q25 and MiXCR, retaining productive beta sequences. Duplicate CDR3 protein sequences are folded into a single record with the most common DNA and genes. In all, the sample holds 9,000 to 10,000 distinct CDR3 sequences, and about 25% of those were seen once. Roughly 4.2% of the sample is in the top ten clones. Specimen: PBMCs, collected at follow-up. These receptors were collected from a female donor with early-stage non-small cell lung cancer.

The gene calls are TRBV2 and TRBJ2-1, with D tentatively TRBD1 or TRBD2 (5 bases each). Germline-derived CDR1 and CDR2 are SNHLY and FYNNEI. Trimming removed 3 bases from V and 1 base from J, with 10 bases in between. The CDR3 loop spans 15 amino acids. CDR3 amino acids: CASSEQGPSYNEQFF. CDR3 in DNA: TGTGCCAGCAGTGAGCAGGGACCATCCTACAATGAGCAGTTCTTC.

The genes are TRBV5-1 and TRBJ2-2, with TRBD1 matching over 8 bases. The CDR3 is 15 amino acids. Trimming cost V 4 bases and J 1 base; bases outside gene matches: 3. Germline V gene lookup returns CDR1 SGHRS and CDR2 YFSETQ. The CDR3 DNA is TGCGCCAGCAGCCCCGACAGGGGGAACACCGGGGAGCTGTTTTTT. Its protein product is CASSPDRGNTGELFF.

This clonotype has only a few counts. This chain's CDR3 is CASSQDLTSEQYF. The CDR3 coding sequence is TGTGCCAGCAGCCAAGATCTTACCTCCGAGCAGTACTTC. The rearrangement joins TRBV3-1 to TRBJ2-7; D remains unclear. Between the trimmed V and J ends, which lost 0 bases and 6 bases, there was a span of 9 bases. Germline CDR1 reads LGHDT; CDR2 reads YNNKEL (reference sequence). This CDR3 has 13 amino acids.

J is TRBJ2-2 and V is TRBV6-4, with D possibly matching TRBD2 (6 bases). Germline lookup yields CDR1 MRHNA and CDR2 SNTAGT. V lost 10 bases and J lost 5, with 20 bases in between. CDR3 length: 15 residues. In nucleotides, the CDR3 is TGTGCCAACCACCCACGGGGGTTGTCTACCGGGGAGCTGTTTTTT. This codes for CANHPRGLSTGELFF.

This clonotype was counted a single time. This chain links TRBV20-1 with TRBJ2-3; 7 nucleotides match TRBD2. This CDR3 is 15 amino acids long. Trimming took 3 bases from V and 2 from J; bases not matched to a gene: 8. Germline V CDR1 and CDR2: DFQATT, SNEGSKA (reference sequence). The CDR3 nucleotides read TGCAGTGCTAGGTGGGCTAGCGGATACACAGATACGCAGTATTTT. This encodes CSARWASGYTDTQYF.

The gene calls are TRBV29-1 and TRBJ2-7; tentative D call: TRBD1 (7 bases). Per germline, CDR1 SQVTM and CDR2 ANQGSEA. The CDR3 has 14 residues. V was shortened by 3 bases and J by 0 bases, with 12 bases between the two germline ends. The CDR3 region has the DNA TGCAGCGTTGAGCCTCAGGGGGGCTCCTACGAGCAGTACTTC. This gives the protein CSVEPQGGSYEQYF.

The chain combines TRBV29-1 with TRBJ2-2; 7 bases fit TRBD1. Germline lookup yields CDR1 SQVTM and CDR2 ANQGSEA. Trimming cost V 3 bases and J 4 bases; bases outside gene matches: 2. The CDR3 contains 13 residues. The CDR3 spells CSVEPGGTGELFF. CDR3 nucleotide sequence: TGCAGCGTTGAGCCAGGGGGCACCGGGGAGCTGTTTTTT.

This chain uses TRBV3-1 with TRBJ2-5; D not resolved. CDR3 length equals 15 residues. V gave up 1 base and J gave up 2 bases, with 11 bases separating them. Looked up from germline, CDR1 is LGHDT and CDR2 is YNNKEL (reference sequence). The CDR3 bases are TGTGCCAGCAGCCAAGTCATAGGCGCTCAAGAGACCCAGTACTTC. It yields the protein CASSQVIGAQETQYF.

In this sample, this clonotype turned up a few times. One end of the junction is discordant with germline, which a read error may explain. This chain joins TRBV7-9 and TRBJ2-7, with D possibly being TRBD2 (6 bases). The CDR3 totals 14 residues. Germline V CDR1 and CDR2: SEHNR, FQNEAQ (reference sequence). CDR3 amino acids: CVSSFGDFSGEQYF. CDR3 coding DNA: TGTGTCAGCAGCTTTGGGGACTTCTCGGGCGAGCAGTACTTC.

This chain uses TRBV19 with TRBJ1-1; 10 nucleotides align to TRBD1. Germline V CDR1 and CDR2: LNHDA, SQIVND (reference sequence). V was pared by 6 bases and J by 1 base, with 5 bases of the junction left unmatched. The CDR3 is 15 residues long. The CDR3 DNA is TGTGCCAGTAGGACTTGGACAGGGGGGAACACTGAAGCTTTCTTT. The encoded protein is CASRTWTGGNTEAFF.

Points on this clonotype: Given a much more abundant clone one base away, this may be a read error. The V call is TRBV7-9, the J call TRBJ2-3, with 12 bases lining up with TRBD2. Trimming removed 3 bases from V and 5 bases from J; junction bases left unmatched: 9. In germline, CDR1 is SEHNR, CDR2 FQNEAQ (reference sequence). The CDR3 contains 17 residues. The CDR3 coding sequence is TGTGCCAGCAGCTTCCCACGGGGACTAGCGGGCATAGATACGCAGTATTTT. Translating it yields CASSFPRGLAGIDTQYF.